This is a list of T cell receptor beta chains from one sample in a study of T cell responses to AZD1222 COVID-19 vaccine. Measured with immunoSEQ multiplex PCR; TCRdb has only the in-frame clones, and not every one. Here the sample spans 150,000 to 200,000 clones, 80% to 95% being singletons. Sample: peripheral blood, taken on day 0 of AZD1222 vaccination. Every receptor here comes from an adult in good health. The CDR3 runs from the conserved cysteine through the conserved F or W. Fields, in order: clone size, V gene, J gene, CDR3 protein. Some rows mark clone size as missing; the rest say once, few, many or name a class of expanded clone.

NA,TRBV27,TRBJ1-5,CASSLRFSNQPQHF
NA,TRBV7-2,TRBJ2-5,CASSPRRNQETQYF
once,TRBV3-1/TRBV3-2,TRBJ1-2,CASSQVDRVYGYTF
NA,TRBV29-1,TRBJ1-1,CSGDRGPEAFF
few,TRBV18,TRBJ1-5,CASSTGWVNQPQHF
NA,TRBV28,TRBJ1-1,CASSPSLVYTEAFF
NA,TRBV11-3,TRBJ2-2,CASSLPTSPGNTGELFF
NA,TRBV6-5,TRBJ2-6,CASLLIGSGANVLTF
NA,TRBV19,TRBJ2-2,CASSPTGATGELFF
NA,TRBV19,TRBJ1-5,CASSRIGQGGNQPQHF
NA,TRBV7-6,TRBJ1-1,CASSLMSQGTNTEAFF
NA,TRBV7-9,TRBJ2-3,CASSLGLGRDSDTQYF
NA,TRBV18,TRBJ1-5,CASSPHSGRVGLRAQHF